This TCR beta chain was identified during a study of shared clonotypes between healthy human individuals. Produced via immunoSEQ multiplex PCR; TCRdb's table is partial and in-frame only. The sample holds about 2.4 million clones, 90% to 95% seen once. With respect to this clone: Its matching antigen is unknown.

Study-wide results and limits: The sharing of 4% to 5.5% of naive CD4 clonotypes was seen across several donors. Limited genetic and exposure-history diversity came from having few donors.

CDR1 and CDR2 from the germline V gene are MNHEY and SVGAGI. Trimming removed 4 bases at V and 2 bases at J, with 6 bases between. CDR3 size: 13 residues. The V gene is TRBV6-5, the J gene TRBJ1-5; D not certain. The TCR originated in a young man in good health. Sequencing used naive CD4+ T cells sorted from blood. The subset is: CD45RA+ positively selected. The DNA for the CDR3 is TGTGCCAGCAGTTTGAGGGGCAATCAGCCCCAGCATTTT. Translation: CASSLRGNQPQHF.